The 12 T cell receptor beta chains presented below share a single source sample, sequenced in a study of human T cells and chemical hapten exposure. TCRdb used MiXCR to reprocess the RACE reads, holding one entry per CDR3 protein. The repertoire holds roughly 150,000 distinct CDR3 sequences, 25% to 35% seen once, with roughly 2.2% in the top ten. The time point here: patch test 3, about 24 weeks after DPC sensitization. Treatment indicated: therapeutic diphenylcyclopropenone sensitization with weekly scalp DPC. Source: whole blood, taken in connection with sensitization to the hapten diphenylcyclopropenone (DPC). All receptors come from a woman aged 18-29 years with alopecia areata. Some clones in this sample may be carry-over from other donors' samples.

This clonotype was recorded a few times. This sequence joins TRBV20-1 and TRBJ2-1; 10 bases line up with TRBD2. The V and J ends lost 1 base and 2 bases, in that order; junction bases with no gene match: 5. This CDR3 comprises 16 residues. Germline V lookup: CDR1 DFQATT, CDR2 SNEGSKA (reference sequence). CDR3 region: CSARGLAGVPYNEQFF. The DNA for the CDR3 is TGCAGTGCTAGAGGCCTAGCGGGAGTACCCTACAATGAGCAGTTCTTC.

CDR3 in DNA: TGCGAAAGCAGATTGGTCTTCGTCGATGAGCAGTTCTTC. This translates into CESRLVFVDEQFF. The chain combines TRBV5-1 with TRBJ2-1; D is ambiguous. CDR3 length: 13 amino acids. Germline CDR1 SGHRS, CDR2 YFSETQ.

V usage is TRBV4-3 and J usage is TRBJ2-7; 7 bases match TRBD1. Trimming cost V 0 bases and J 3 bases; bases outside gene matches: 14. Germline CDR1 and CDR2: LGHNA and YSLEER. This CDR3 has 18 amino acids. CDR3 region: CASSQDHQVGTALYEQYF. CDR3 DNA sequence: TGCGCCAGCAGCCAAGATCATCAGGTCGGGACAGCTCTCTACGAGCAGTACTTC.

The table lists this clonotype with a few counts. V and J are TRBV7-2 and TRBJ2-1; D not certain. In germline, CDR1 is SGHTA, CDR2 FQGNSA. This CDR3 is 14 amino acids long. The ends were cut back, 8 bases at V and 2 bases at J, with 13 bases in the middle. CDR3 bases: TGTGCCAGCTGGCAAGCTCGCACCTACAATGAGCAGTTCTTC. It translates to CASWQARTYNEQFF.

The gene calls are TRBV7-2 and TRBJ2-1, with a weak D call TRBD2 (6 bases). Trimming removed 0 bases from V and 8 bases from J, with 17 bases in between. The CDR3 is 16 amino acids. Germline assignment: CDR1 SGHTA and CDR2 FQGNSA. CDR3 loop: CASSLASRERWDEQFF. CDR3 in DNA: TGTGCCAGCAGCTTAGCGTCACGGGAGCGGTGGGATGAGCAGTTCTTC.

This clonotype appeared once. The chain employs TRBV6-4 and TRBJ2-6; a possible D gene is TRBD1 (5 bases). CDR1 MRHNA and CDR2 SNTAGT come from the germline V gene. CDR3 length equals 16 residues. V lost 4 bases, J lost 2 bases, and 12 bases lay in between. CDR3 loop: CASSVGADAGANVLTF. In nucleotides, the CDR3 is TGTGCCAGCAGTGTAGGGGCCGACGCTGGGGCCAACGTCCTGACTTTC.

The V and J genes are TRBV10-3 and TRBJ2-5; D not resolved. The CDR3 spans 12 residues. Germline lookup yields CDR1 ENHRY and CDR2 SYGVKD. The V end was cut by 6 bases, the J end by 9 bases, with 14 bases between. CDR3 sequence reads: CAISSNYGAQYF. CDR3 sequence (DNA): TGTGCCATCAGCTCTAACTATGGGGCCCAGTACTTC.

This clonotype was observed at least ten times. The gene calls are TRBV7-2 and TRBJ2-7, with 8 bases identical to TRBD2. V shed 2 bases, J shed 5 bases, and the junction held 5 bases outside the gene matches. CDR3 length: 14 residues. CDR1 is SGHTA, CDR2 FQGNSA, per germline. The CDR3 here is CASSLNSGKNEQYF. CDR3 sequence (DNA): TGTGCCAGCAGCTTAAATAGCGGGAAGAACGAGCAGTACTTC.

This clonotype was observed a handful of times. The CDR3 nucleotides are TGCAGCGGTAGACAGGGAACTAATGAAAAACTGTTTTTT. Encoded protein: CSGRQGTNEKLFF. The chain is built from TRBV29-1 and TRBJ1-4, with TRBD1 identical over 7 bases. The CDR3 spans 13 residues. In germline, CDR1 is SQVTM, CDR2 ANQGSEA. Trimming cost V 7 bases and J 1 base; bases outside gene matches: 3.

The chain carries TRBV18 and TRBJ1-2; D is possibly TRBD1 (5 bases). CDR1 and CDR2 from the germline V gene are KGHSH and LQKENI. V lost 2 bases and J 4 bases, leaving 11 bases between the germline ends. The CDR3 totals 14 residues. Here the CDR3 reads CASSPDQGTYGYTF. The DNA of the CDR3 is TGTGCCAGCTCACCAGACCAGGGTACCTATGGCTACACCTTC.

This sequence joins TRBV4-1 and TRBJ2-7, with D possibly matching TRBD2 (5 bases). This CDR3 region has 13 residues. Trimming removed 0 bases from V and 12 bases from J, with 15 bases in between. CDR1 and CDR2 (germline): MGHRA, YSYEKL. CDR3 nucleotide sequence: TGCGCCAGCAGCCAAGAGATTCAGACCGAGGGGTACTTC. Translated: CASSQEIQTEGYF.

V and J are TRBV25-1 and TRBJ1-1; 12 bases line up with TRBD1. CDR3 size: 16 residues. The germline gives CDR1 MGHDK, CDR2 SYGVNS. V trimming: 2 bases; J trimming: 0 bases; junction bases outside the gene matches: 1. Written as DNA, the CDR3 is TGTGCCAGCAGTGAAGGGACAGGGGGCCTGAACACTGAAGCTTTCTTT. Amino acids: CASSEGTGGLNTEAFF.